Presented here are 28 T cell receptor beta chains from one specimen sequenced in a study of blood T cell repertoires in COVID-19. Method: immunoSEQ multiplex PCR; TCRdb's copy keeps in-frame clones and lacks some. The sample lists about 54,000 clones; roughly four fifths were seen once. Input material: peripheral blood. The receptors were gathered from a woman aged 60-75 years with acute or convalescent COVID-19.

V is TRBV28 and J is TRBJ2-5, with D perhaps matching TRBD1 (6 bases). The CDR3 sequence is 14 residues long. V lost 7 bases to trimming and J lost 5 bases, with 17 bases between them. CDR1 and CDR2 (germline): MDHEN, SYDVKM. The CDR3 nucleotides read TGTGCCAGCACCCCCCTAGGGCAGGGGGAGACCCAGTACTTC. Amino acids: CASTPLGQGETQYF.

The chain links TRBV7-2 to TRBJ2-1, with 10 bases lining up with TRBD2. The junction had 2 bases not matched to a gene; V was cut back by 1 base and J by 5 bases. Per the germline V gene, CDR1 is SGHTA and CDR2 is FQGNSA. The CDR3 has 15 residues. The CDR3 spells CASSLGGLADNEQFF. The CDR3 region has the DNA TGTGCCAGCAGCTTAGGAGGACTAGCGGACAATGAGCAGTTCTTC.

V is TRBV28 and J is TRBJ2-1; 11 positions match TRBD2. Trimming cost V 4 bases and J 3 bases; bases outside gene matches: 2. Looked up from germline, CDR1 is MDHEN and CDR2 is SYDVKM. This CDR3 contains 15 residues. The CDR3 DNA follows: TGTGCCAGCAGTTCTAGCGGGGGGAACTACAATGAGCAGTTCTTC. Amino acid sequence: CASSSSGGNYNEQFF.

In nucleotides, the CDR3 is TGTGCCAGCAGCCCTTGGACAGGGGTCCTCTCTGGAAACACCATATATTTT. Translating gives CASSPWTGVLSGNTIYF. This sequence joins TRBV13 and TRBJ1-3; 9 nucleotides line up with TRBD1. This CDR3 contains 17 residues. The ends lost 5 bases at V and 0 bases at J; junction bases unmatched: 8. From germline, CDR1 is PRHDT and CDR2 FYEKMQ (reference sequence). Full variable domain (rest looked up from reference TRBV13 and TRBJ1-3): AAGVIQSPRHLIKEKRETATLKCYPIPRHDTVYWYQQGPGQDPQFLISFYEKMQSDKGSIPDRFSAQQFSDYHSELNMSSLELGDSALYFCASSPWTGVLSGNTIYFGEGSWLTVV.

The genes are TRBV6-5 and TRBJ1-1, with D perhaps matching TRBD1 (6 bases). Trimming left V 6 bases short and J 7 bases short, with 15 bases between. The CDR3 runs to 13 residues. CDR1 is MNHEY, CDR2 SVGAGI, per germline. CDR3 sequence reads: CASRVLRDNEAFF. CDR3 coding DNA: TGTGCCAGCAGAGTCCTCCGGGACAATGAAGCTTTCTTT.

This chain joins TRBV5-1 and TRBJ2-5; D might be TRBD2 (6 bases). From germline, CDR1 is SGHRS and CDR2 YFSETQ. CDR3 length: 16 residues. The ends were cut back, 0 bases at V and 2 bases at J, with 14 bases in the middle. In nucleotides, the CDR3 is TGCGCCAGCAGCTTGGGGGGTGGGGACTCGCAAGAGACCCAGTACTTC. This codes for CASSLGGGDSQETQYF.

This rearrangement joins TRBV19 to TRBJ1-5, with TRBD1 identical over 7 bases. The CDR3 is made up of 16 amino acids. With 3 bases clipped from V and 5 bases from J, the junction kept 10 bases outside the gene matches. CDR1 and CDR2 from the germline V gene are LNHDA and SQIVND (reference sequence). The CDR3 DNA follows: TGTGCCAGTAGTATCCTCGGAGGGGGCGAGTATCAGCCCCAGCATTTT. Translated, it gives CASSILGGGEYQPQHF. The complete variable domain, with remaining parts taken from reference TRBV19 and TRBJ1-5, reads DGGITQSPKYLFRKEGQNVTLSCEQNLNHDAMYWYRQDPGQGLRLIYYSQIVNDFQKGDIAEGYSVSREKKESFPLTVTSAQKNPTAFYLCASSILGGGEYQPQHFGDGTRLSIL.

The chain has TRBV5-1 and TRBJ1-1; D possibly corresponds to TRBD1 (6 bases). Trimming removed 2 bases from V and 0 bases from J, with 11 bases in between. CDR1 and CDR2 (germline): SGHRS, YFSETQ. The CDR3 contains 15 residues. In nucleotides, the CDR3 is TGCGCCAGCAGCTTCGGCACAGGGTTGAACACTGAAGCTTTCTTT. Translation: CASSFGTGLNTEAFF.

This chain uses TRBV6-6 with TRBJ2-7, with 7 bases that match TRBD1. J lost 6 bases, V lost 5 bases, and 13 bases had no gene match. Germline CDR1 MNHNY, CDR2 SVGAGI (reference sequence). The CDR3 length is 15 residues. As DNA, the CDR3 is TGTGCCAGCAGTCCCCGGACAGGTCCTCCGGGCGAGCAGTACTTC. This codes for CASSPRTGPPGEQYF.

The chain couples TRBV11-2 to TRBJ2-1, with 10 bases matching TRBD2. Losses at the gene ends were 5 bases for V and 0 bases for J; bases not matched to a gene: 1. The CDR3 extends over 15 amino acids. CDR1 and CDR2 from the germline V gene are SGHAT and FQNNGV. The DNA for the CDR3 is TGTGCCAGCAGCCCTAGCGGGAGCTCCTACAATGAGCAGTTCTTC. Translating gives CASSPSGSSYNEQFF.

This sequence joins TRBV28 and TRBJ1-2; no firm D call. Between the trimmed V and J ends, which lost 5 bases and 10 bases, there was a span of 17 bases. The CDR3 contains 13 residues. CDR1 and CDR2 from the germline V gene are MDHEN and SYDVKM. CDR3 region: CASSLPPDTIYTF. The CDR3 nucleotides read TGTGCCAGCAGTCTCCCCCCCGACACCATCTACACCTTC.

In its sample, this clone was seen many times. V is TRBV2 and J is TRBJ2-7; 7 bases are shared with TRBD1. Germline CDR1 is SNHLY and CDR2 is FYNNEI. The ends lost 4 bases at V and 1 base at J; junction bases unmatched: 10. CDR3 length: 16 amino acids. CDR3 coding DNA: TGTGCCAGCAGTGTTGACAGGGACCTGTCTTCCTACGAGCAGTACTTC. This translates into CASSVDRDLSSYEQYF.

V gene TRBV19 combines with J gene TRBJ2-7; maybe TRBD2 (7 bases). The CDR3 loop spans 11 amino acids. V lost 7 bases to trimming and J lost 9 bases, with 13 bases between them. Looked up from germline, CDR1 is LNHDA and CDR2 is SQIVND (reference sequence). DNA of the CDR3: TGTGCCAGTACTTACAGGGAGGGGCAGTACTTC. Residues: CASTYREGQYF. Filled out from reference TRBV19 and TRBJ2-7, the complete variable domain reads DGGITQSPKYLFRKEGQNVTLSCEQNLNHDAMYWYRQDPGQGLRLIYYSQIVNDFQKGDIAEGYSVSREKKESFPLTVTSAQKNPTAFYLCASTYREGQYFGPGTRLTVT.

This rearrangement joins TRBV5-1 to TRBJ2-1; D not certain. The CDR3 runs to 13 residues. Trimming pared 0 bases from V and 7 bases from J, leaving 8 bases between. CDR1 and CDR2 (germline): SGHRS, YFSETQ. CDR3 DNA sequence: TGCGCCAGCAGCTTGGCAGGAAATAATGAGCAGTTCTTC. Protein product: CASSLAGNNEQFF.

This CDR3 is CASGSIAGGELFF. Written as DNA, the CDR3 is TGTGCTAGTGGTTCGATAGCCGGCGGGGAGCTGTTTTTT. This chain connects TRBV12-5 to TRBJ2-2; D is unclear. V was pared by 4 bases and J by 7 bases, with 10 bases between. The V gene's germline CDR1 is LGHNT and CDR2 FRNRAP. The CDR3 totals 13 residues.

The rearrangement joins TRBV6-1 to TRBJ1-2; D is possibly TRBD1 (5 bases). CDR3 length: 15 residues. Germline V gives CDR1 MNHNS, CDR2 SASEGT. V shed 2 bases and J shed 2 bases, with 12 bases lying between them. This CDR3 reads CASSERGNPNYGYTF. As DNA, the CDR3 is TGTGCCAGCAGTGAAAGGGGAAACCCCAACTATGGCTACACCTTC.

The chain carries TRBV11-1 and TRBJ2-5; D is uncertain. The germline gives CDR1 SGHAT, CDR2 FQDESV (reference sequence). CDR3 length: 14 amino acids. Trimming took off 1 base at V and 4 bases at J, with 10 bases between the two ends. For the CDR3, the DNA is TGTGCCAGCAGCTTAGGAGTCCGCGGAGAGACCCAGTACTTC. Protein: CASSLGVRGETQYF.

The chain couples TRBV3-1 (or the pseudogene TRBV3-2) to TRBJ1-5, with a weak D call TRBD1 (6 bases). CDR3 length equals 14 residues. The germline CDR1 and CDR2 sequences are LGHDT and YNNKEL (reference sequence). Trimming took off 5 bases at V and 4 bases at J, with 12 bases between the two ends. DNA for the CDR3: TGTGCCAGCAGCTTCGGACAGACGAATCAGCCCCAGCATTTT. Translation gives CASSFGQTNQPQHF.

The chain joins TRBV5-1 to TRBJ1-6; a possible D gene is TRBD1 (5 bases). Trimming pared 0 bases from V and 15 bases from J, leaving 10 bases between. Per germline, CDR1 SGHRS and CDR2 YFSETQ. CDR3 size: 12 residues. The CDR3 region has the DNA TGCGCCAGCAGCTTGGAGGCAGGGCTCCTCCACTTT. Its protein is CASSLEAGLLHF.

The CDR3 nucleotides read TGTGCCAGTAGTATAACAGTTTCGTTGACAAACACTGAAGCTTTCTTT. This translates into CASSITVSLTNTEAFF. The chain carries TRBV19 and TRBJ1-1; no definite D call. V lost 2 bases and J 2 bases, leaving 15 bases between the germline ends. CDR3 length: 16 amino acids. Germline CDR1 is LNHDA and CDR2 is SQIVND (reference sequence).

This chain joins TRBV19 and TRBJ2-1; a possible D gene is TRBD1 (9 bases). CDR1 and CDR2 (germline): LNHDA, SQIVND (reference sequence). This CDR3 comprises 13 residues. Trimming took off 10 bases at V and 5 bases at J, with 15 bases between the two ends. The CDR3, as DNA: TGTGCCATAGCGGGACAGGGAGACAATGAGCAGTTCTTC. This translates into CAIAGQGDNEQFF.

The chain combines TRBV30 with TRBJ1-3; D unresolved. Germline lookup yields CDR1 GTSNPN and CDR2 SVGIG (reference sequence). The CDR3 covers 12 residues. With 7 bases removed from V and 8 bases from J, the gap between germline ends came to 15 bases. CDR3 sequence: CASEGSGDTIYF. CDR3 sequence (DNA): TGTGCCTCCGAGGGTAGTGGCGACACCATATATTTT.

The rearrangement uses TRBV7-6 and TRBJ2-2; 12 bases agree with TRBD2. This CDR3 has 18 amino acids. Per the germline V gene, CDR1 is SGHVS and CDR2 is FNYEAQ. Trimming removed 4 bases from V and 7 bases from J; junction bases left unmatched: 13. The chain's CDR3 is CASSSTSGGYGSLGELFF. CDR3 bases: TGTGCCAGCAGCTCGACTAGCGGGGGCTACGGATCCCTCGGGGAGCTGTTTTTT.

Concerning this clone itself: Other DNA variants within this sample encode the same CDR3. The chain joins TRBV7-9 to TRBJ1-5; no definite D call. CDR3 size: 12 residues. Trimming left V 5 bases short and J 4 bases short, with 6 bases between. The germline gives CDR1 SEHNR, CDR2 FQNEAQ (reference sequence). The CDR3 protein is CASSLLNQPQHF. Written as DNA, the CDR3 is TGTGCCAGCAGCCTCCTAAATCAGCCCCAGCATTTT.

The chain links TRBV10-3 to TRBJ2-3; 9 positions match TRBD1. V lost 0 bases to trimming and J lost 4 bases; unmatched junction nucleotides: 5. The germline CDR1 and CDR2 sequences are ENHRY and SYGVKD. The CDR3 is made up of 16 amino acids. The CDR3 DNA reads TGTGCCATCAGTGAGTCGGGGGGACAGGGCCCAGATACGCAGTATTTT. Encoded protein: CAISESGGQGPDTQYF.

This chain links TRBV30 with TRBJ1-2; 9 bases fit TRBD1. Germline V lookup: CDR1 GTSNPN, CDR2 SVGIG (reference sequence). Trimming took 1 base from V and 2 from J; bases not matched to a gene: 2. The CDR3 runs to 14 residues. The CDR3 coding sequence is TGTGCCTGGAGTGGACAGGGGGAGAACTATGGCTACACCTTC. Protein sequence: CAWSGQGENYGYTF.

The chain carries TRBV5-4 and TRBJ2-2; TRBD2 matches at 9 bases. The CDR3 totals 15 residues. The V segment lost 6 bases and the J segment 1 base; nucleotides outside the gene matches: 4. CDR1 and CDR2 (germline): SGHNT, YYREEE (reference sequence). The CDR3 sequence is CASTLTSGNTGELFF. CDR3 sequence (DNA): TGTGCCAGCACCCTGACTAGCGGGAACACCGGGGAGCTGTTTTTT. Drawing the rest from reference TRBV5-4 and TRBJ2-2, the complete variable domain is ETGVTQSPTHLIKTRGQQVTLRCSSQSGHNTVSWYQQALGQGPQFIFQYYREEENGRGNFPPRFSGLQFPNYSSELNVNALELDDSALYLCASTLTSGNTGELFFGEGSRLTVL.

This clone was seen a single time. V gene TRBV6-1 combines with J gene TRBJ1-1; D is ambiguous. With 1 base removed from V and 4 bases from J, the gap between germline ends came to 16 bases. The CDR3 has 16 amino acids. Germline CDR1 reads MNHNS; CDR2 reads SASEGT. The CDR3 sequence: CASSEVNPFSRTEAFF. The CDR3 DNA is TGTGCCAGCAGTGAAGTAAATCCATTCTCGCGCACTGAAGCTTTCTTT.